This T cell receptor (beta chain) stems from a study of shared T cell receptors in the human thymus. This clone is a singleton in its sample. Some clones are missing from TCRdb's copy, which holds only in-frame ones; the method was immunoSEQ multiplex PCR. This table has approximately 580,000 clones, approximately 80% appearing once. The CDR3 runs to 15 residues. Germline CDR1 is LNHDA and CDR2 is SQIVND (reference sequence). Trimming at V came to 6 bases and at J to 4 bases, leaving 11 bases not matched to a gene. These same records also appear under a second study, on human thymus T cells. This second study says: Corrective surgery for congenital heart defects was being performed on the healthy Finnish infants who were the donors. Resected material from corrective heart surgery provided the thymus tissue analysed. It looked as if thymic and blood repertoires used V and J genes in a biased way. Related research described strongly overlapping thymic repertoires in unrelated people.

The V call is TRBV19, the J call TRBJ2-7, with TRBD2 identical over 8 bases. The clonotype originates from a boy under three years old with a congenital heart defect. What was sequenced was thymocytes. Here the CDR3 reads CASSPTGTRLYEQYF. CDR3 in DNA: TGTGCCAGTAGCCCCACCGGGACTAGACTTTACGAGCAGTACTTC.